The entry below describes one TCR beta chain. The data originate from a study of blood T cell repertoires in COVID-19. Deletions cut 7 bases from V and 0 bases from J, with 13 bases between. The CDR3 is made up of 14 amino acids. Per germline, CDR1 SQVTM and CDR2 ANQGSEA. Sequenced by immunoSEQ multiplex PCR; TCRdb stores in-frame clones only, minus some. Of 90,000 to 130,000 clones listed, approximately 82% were seen once; the top ten hold more than 3.5%. The chain links TRBV29-1 to TRBJ1-3, with D unclear. The sequence was collected from an elderly woman with acute or convalescent COVID-19. Sequenced: peripheral blood. CDR3 region: CSAQGGSSGNTIYF. The CDR3 DNA reads TGCAGCGCCCAAGGAGGAAGCTCTGGAAACACCATATATTTT.